The rows below give T cell receptor beta chains drawn from one sample of a study of cytomegalovirus exposure and HLA in healthy donors. The repertoire was sequenced with immunoSEQ multiplex PCR; TCRdb's copy has only in-frame clones and lacks some. The sample includes roughly 130,000 clones, roughly 80% of them seen just once. What was sequenced was PBMCs. Receptors originate from a woman aged 45-65 years in good health and CMV-seropositive. Both conserved end residues are part of each CDR3. A D gene is named only where the DNA matches it firmly. Only part of the rows carry a size: once, few, many, or a class if the clone is expanded.

D: NA; size: NA; V: TRBV5-1; J: TRBJ2-2; CDR3: CASSLDWVRGNTGELFF; DNA: TGCGCCAGCAGCCTTGACTGGGTACGGGGGAACACCGGGGAGCTGTTTTTT
D: NA; size: NA; V: TRBV5-1; J: TRBJ2-5; CDR3: CASSAQLAGPETQYF; DNA: TGCGCCAGCAGCGCACAGTTAGCAGGGCCAGAGACCCAGTACTTC
D: NA; size: NA; V: TRBV5-1; J: TRBJ2-3; CDR3: CASSLARQGDTQYF; DNA: TGCGCCAGCAGCTTGGCCAGGCAGGGGGATACGCAGTATTTT
D: NA; size: NA; V: TRBV28; J: TRBJ1-1; CDR3: CASQSGNTEAFF; DNA: TGTGCCAGCCAAAGCGGCAACACTGAAGCTTTCTTT
D: TRBD1; size: NA; V: TRBV29-1; J: TRBJ1-1; CDR3: CSVSTGGAGQAFF; DNA: TGCAGCGTCTCAACAGGGGGCGCTGGGCAAGCTTTCTTT
D: NA; size: NA; V: TRBV13; J: TRBJ1-1; CDR3: CASSLGARTYRAFF; DNA: TGTGCCAGCAGCTTAGGGGCCCGGACTTATCGAGCTTTCTTT
D: NA; size: once; V: TRBV4-1; J: TRBJ1-5; CDR3: CASRGAGANRPQHF; DNA: TGCGCCAGCAGGGGGGCAGGAGCCAATCGGCCCCAGCATTTT
D: TRBD1; size: NA; V: TRBV9; J: TRBJ1-4; CDR3: CASSVTGGPNEKLFF; DNA: TGTGCCAGCAGCGTAACAGGGGGACCTAATGAAAAACTGTTTTTT
D: TRBD1; size: NA; V: TRBV7-6; J: TRBJ1-1; CDR3: CASYGQGNTEAFF; DNA: TGTGCCAGCTACGGACAGGGGAACACTGAAGCTTTCTTT
D: TRBD1; size: once; V: TRBV14; J: TRBJ1-2; CDR3: CASSQRQGAHGYTF; DNA: TGTGCCAGCAGCCAAAGACAGGGGGCCCATGGCTACACCTTC
D: NA; size: NA; V: TRBV5-6; J: TRBJ2-7; CDR3: CASTSGGAAYEQYF; DNA: TGTGCCAGCACCTCTGGGGGGGCCGCCTACGAGCAGTACTTC
D: TRBD1; size: NA; V: TRBV4-2; J: TRBJ2-4; CDR3: CASSQTYRGTGNIQYF; DNA: TGTGCCAGCAGCCAAACCTACAGGGGGACGGGAAACATTCAGTACTTC
D: TRBD2; size: NA; V: TRBV28; J: TRBJ2-1; CDR3: CASSFLKSLAGGPNEQFF; DNA: TGTGCCAGCAGTTTCCTTAAATCTCTAGCGGGGGGCCCGAATGAGCAGTTCTTC
D: TRBD1; size: NA; V: TRBV6-6; J: TRBJ1-2; CDR3: CASSYSGTGEHTF; DNA: TGTGCCAGCAGTTACTCAGGGACAGGGGAACACACCTTC
D: TRBD2; size: once; V: TRBV5-6; J: TRBJ2-5; CDR3: CASSPRGASGETQYF; DNA: TGTGCCAGCAGCCCGCGCGGGGCTAGCGGTGAGACCCAGTACTTC
D: NA; size: NA; V: TRBV7-9; J: TRBJ1-3; CDR3: CASRPPFRLSGNTIYF; DNA: TGTGCCAGCAGACCCCCTTTCAGGCTCTCTGGAAACACCATATATTTT
D: TRBD1; size: once; V: TRBV6-1; J: TRBJ2-7; CDR3: CASRALGQGDEQYF; DNA: TGTGCCAGCAGGGCCCTAGGACAGGGAGACGAGCAGTACTTC
D: NA; size: NA; V: TRBV29-1; J: TRBJ2-3; CDR3: CSVVRAVSTDTQYF; DNA: TGCAGCGTTGTCAGGGCCGTCAGCACAGATACGCAGTATTTT
D: NA; size: NA; V: TRBV6-5; J: TRBJ2-7; CDR3: CASSELGVSYEQYF; DNA: TGTGCCAGCAGTGAATTAGGGGTCTCCTACGAGCAGTACTTC
D: TRBD2; size: NA; V: TRBV4-2; J: TRBJ2-7; CDR3: CASSQSRGGLDEQYF; DNA: TGTGCCAGCAGCCAGTCGCGGGGGGGCCTGGACGAGCAGTACTTC
D: TRBD1; size: NA; V: TRBV7-9; J: TRBJ1-2; CDR3: CASSPTTGQGDYGYTF; DNA: TGTGCCAGCAGCCCAACAACGGGACAGGGGGACTATGGCTACACCTTC
D: TRBD1; size: NA; V: TRBV7-8; J: TRBJ1-2; CDR3: CASSLDDRGRGYTF; DNA: TGTGCCAGCAGCTTAGACGACAGGGGGAGAGGCTACACCTTC
D: NA; size: NA; V: TRBV6-6; J: TRBJ2-5; CDR3: CATLPRLVETQYF; DNA: TGTGCCACCCTCCCGAGGCTGGTAGAGACCCAGTACTTC